This is a list of T cell receptor beta chains from one sample in a study of T cell responses to AZD1222 COVID-19 vaccine. Profiled with immunoSEQ multiplex PCR; TCRdb holds only in-frame clones, not every one. The data contain 90,000 to 150,000 clones, approximately 88% of them singletons. The source material was peripheral blood, sampled on day 0 of AZD1222 vaccination. These TCRs come from an adult in good health. The CDR3 runs from the conserved cysteine through the conserved F or W. The D gene is left open where the match is weak. Clone size is given for some rows only: seen once, a few or many times, or a class if the clone is expanded.

.,TRBD1,TRBJ1-3,TRBV9,TGTGCCAGCAGCGCCCCGCAGGGGGCTGGAAACACCATATATTTT,CASSAPQGAGNTIYF
.,.,TRBJ2-7,TRBV24-1,TGTGCCACCAGTGATGGGGGGGCAGACGAGCAGTACTTC,CATSDGGADEQYF
.,TRBD1,TRBJ1-3,TRBV6-5,TGTGCCAGCACCGTTACAGGGGGCCGTGGAGACACCATATATTTT,CASTVTGGRGDTIYF
.,.,TRBJ2-2,TRBV5-1,TGCGCCAGCAGCTTGGGGGCCGGGGAGCTGTTTTTT,CASSLGAGELFF
.,.,TRBJ2-3,TRBV10-1,TGCGCCACCTCACCCGCCGGCGAGGAGGCAGATACGCAGTATTTT,CATSPAGEEADTQYF
.,.,TRBJ1-6,TRBV4-2,TGTGCCAGCAGCCAAATCGGGGGGCGCGGAGCCCTCCACTTT,CASSQIGGRGALHF
.,.,TRBJ1-2,TRBV19,TGTGCCAGTATACGTAGCGGACAGAGGTATGGCTACACCTTC,CASIRSGQRYGYTF
.,.,TRBJ1-4,TRBV19,TGTGCCAGTAGTATAGATGGGATTCGCAACAGGGAGCTTAATGAAAAACTGTTTTTT,CASSIDGIRNRELNEKLFF
.,.,TRBJ2-7,TRBV7-9,TGTGCCAGCAGCTTAGCGAGTCAGGGGACAGAGCAGTACTTC,CASSLASQGTEQYF
.,TRBD1,TRBJ1-4,TRBV18,TGTGCCAGCTCACCACAGAGAGGGGGCGTTCATGAAAAACTGTTTTTT,CASSPQRGGVHEKLFF
.,TRBD1,TRBJ1-5,TRBV7-9,TGTGCCAGCAGCTTAGGTATCGACAGGGGGGCTCAGCCCCAGCATTTT,CASSLGIDRGAQPQHF
.,.,TRBJ2-2,TRBV5-1,TGCGCCAGCAGCTTGATTCCGGGGATCGGGGAGCTGTTTTTT,CASSLIPGIGELFF
.,.,TRBJ2-5,TRBV7-9,TGTGCCAGCAGCTTACCGGGGGAGACCCAGTACTTC,CASSLPGETQYF
.,TRBD1,TRBJ1-1,TRBV7-9,TGTGCCAGCAGCTTAGGGGGACAGCACACTGAAGCTTTCTTT,CASSLGGQHTEAFF
once,.,TRBJ2-5,TRBV7-7,TGTGCCAGCAGCTTAGGAGGGGGGACAACCGGAGAGACCCAGTACTTC,CASSLGGGTTGETQYF
.,.,TRBJ1-6,TRBV5-6,TGTGCCAGCAGCTTACAGGTCGGAGGGAGTTCACCCCTCCACTTT,CASSLQVGGSSPLHF
once,.,TRBJ1-4,TRBV11-2,TGTGCCAGCAGCTTAGATGGGGTTGGGAGTGAAAAACTGTTTTTT,CASSLDGVGSEKLFF
once,TRBD1,TRBJ1-3,TRBV19,TGTGCCAGCGGAAACACAGGGGGCTCTGGAAACACCATATATTTT,CASGNTGGSGNTIYF
.,.,TRBJ1-5,TRBV15,TGTGCCACCAGCCCACGCAGATTGGGACCTTATAGCAATCAGCCCCAGCATTTT,CATSPRRLGPYSNQPQHF
.,TRBD1,TRBJ1-1,TRBV7-2,TGTGCCAGCAGTCCTGACAGGGACACTGAAGCTTTCTTT,CASSPDRDTEAFF
.,.,TRBJ1-2,TRBV10-3,TGTGCCATCAGTGAAGGTTCGAGTGGTGGCTACACCTTC,CAISEGSSGGYTF
.,.,TRBJ2-1,TRBV29-1,TGCAGCGGAGGTCCGGGAAACTATGAGCAGTTCTTC,CSGGPGNYEQFF
.,.,TRBJ1-4,TRBV2,TGTGCCAGCAGTCCCGGGGGCGGAGAAAAACTGTTTTTT,CASSPGGGEKLFF
.,TRBD1,TRBJ1-6,TRBV11-1,TGTGCCAGCAGCCCTCGCCAGACAGGGACCAATTCACCCCTCCACTTT,CASSPRQTGTNSPLHF
few,TRBD2,TRBJ2-3,TRBV27,TGTGCCAGCAGTTTATTCCCCCCCCGGAGTAGCGGGGTCACAGATACGCAGTATTTT,CASSLFPPRSSGVTDTQYF
.,.,TRBJ2-7,TRBV5-1,TGCGCCAGCAGCTTCCTTTCGGACGAGCAGTACTTC,CASSFLSDEQYF
.,.,TRBJ1-1,TRBV18,TGTGCCAGCTCACGCTACACTGAAGCTTTCTTT,CASSRYTEAFF
.,TRBD1,TRBJ1-3,TRBV27,TGTGCCAGCAGTTGGTCCGGGACAGGGGCATCTGGAAACACCATATATTTT,CASSWSGTGASGNTIYF
.,.,TRBJ2-1,TRBV9,TGTGCCAGCAGCCACAATACCGGACAAGAAGCTTACAATGAGCAGTTCTTC,CASSHNTGQEAYNEQFF
.,TRBD1,TRBJ1-4,TRBV3-1/TRBV3-2,TGTGCCAGCAGCCCAAGGACAGGGGGTGAAAAACTGTTTTTT,CASSPRTGGEKLFF
.,.,TRBJ2-2,TRBV3-1/TRBV3-2,TGTGCCAGCAGCCAAGCGGTGATATCGAACACCGGGGAGCTGTTTTTT,CASSQAVISNTGELFF
.,.,TRBJ1-3,TRBV14,TGTGCCAGCAGCCAAAGAATATCTGGAAACACCATATATTTT,CASSQRISGNTIYF
.,.,TRBJ1-1,TRBV5-1,TGCGCCAGCAGCTTGGCAAAGGACAGAGAAGCTTTCTTT,CASSLAKDREAFF
.,TRBD1,TRBJ1-5,TRBV7-9,TGTGCCAGCAGCTCCGGGACAGGGGTTGGTGGGCCCCAGCATTTT,CASSSGTGVGGPQHF
.,TRBD2,TRBJ2-7,TRBV9,TGTGCCAGCAGCGTAGGTCTAGCGGGGGGATCCTACGAGCAGTACTTC,CASSVGLAGGSYEQYF
.,TRBD2,TRBJ2-7,TRBV3-1/TRBV3-2,TGTGCCAGCAGCCCGAGACTAGCGGGGAAATACGAGCAGTACTTC,CASSPRLAGKYEQYF
.,.,TRBJ1-2,TRBV2,TGTGCCGGGGAGGGGATATATGGTGGCTACACCTTC,CAGEGIYGGYTF
.,.,TRBJ2-6,TRBV6-2/TRBV6-3,TGTGCCAGCAGTTTTTCCCTCTCGGCCAACGTCCTGACTTTC,CASSFSLSANVLTF
.,.,TRBJ1-4,TRBV14,TGTGCCAGCAGTGGCGGCACTAATGAAAAACTGTTTTTT,CASSGGTNEKLFF
.,.,TRBJ1-5,TRBV5-4,TGTGCCAGCAGCTTGGAGGCGGATCAGCCCCAGCATTTT,CASSLEADQPQHF
.,.,TRBJ1-3,TRBV4-3,TGCGCCAGCAGCCAAGCAGGTGGAGTTTATCCTGGAAACACCATATATTTT,CASSQAGGVYPGNTIYF
.,.,TRBJ2-3,TRBV19,TGTGCCAGTAGTTCCCGTTGGGATACGCAGTATTTT,CASSSRWDTQYF
.,.,TRBJ1-1,TRBV7-9,TGTGCCAGCAGCTCAACCGGGACCGCCTGGGGAGCTTTCTTT,CASSSTGTAWGAFF
.,.,TRBJ2-3,TRBV12-5,TGTGCTAGTTCCTTGCCAGATACGCAGTATTTT,CASSLPDTQYF
.,.,TRBJ2-3,TRBV27,TGTGCCAGCAGTTTAATTCAGGGGAGGACAGATACGCAGTATTTT,CASSLIQGRTDTQYF
few,.,TRBJ2-3,TRBV11-2,TGTGCCAGCAGCTTAGGGCTATCGACAGATACGCAGTATTTT,CASSLGLSTDTQYF
.,.,TRBJ1-5,TRBV9,TGTGCCAGCAGCGTAGGAGGGACCGGGGTAGAGCCCCAGCATTTT,CASSVGGTGVEPQHF
.,TRBD1,TRBJ1-5,TRBV10-3,TGTGCCATCAGTGACGTGGGACAGGCGCCTACTATTTATCAGCCCCAGCATTTT,CAISDVGQAPTIYQPQHF
.,TRBD1,TRBJ1-6,TRBV9,TGTGCCAGCAGCGTCCGGGACAGTGAGTTGAATTCACCCCTCCACTTT,CASSVRDSELNSPLHF
.,.,TRBJ1-1,TRBV5-6,TGTGCCAGCAGCTGGGCCCTCCCTCAGACTGAAGCTTTCTTT,CASSWALPQTEAFF